This T cell receptor beta chain was documented in a study of blood T cell repertoires in COVID-19. As for the study in general: COVID-19 samples, acute and convalescent, were from the United States, Italy and Spain. PBMCs, B-cell-depleted T cells, or T cells were the source of the cDNA or gDNA that made up the material.

The germline V and J ends were trimmed by 1 base and 5 bases, with 11 bases remaining between them. Germline CDR1 is KGHSH and CDR2 is LQKENI. CDR3 length: 14 residues. As processed by the authors: Estimation of nucleated cell counts was performed using reference gene primer amplification. Sequencing used immunoSEQ multiplex PCR; TCRdb keeps in-frame clones, though not all of them. The V and J calls and clone size come from that table; D and trimming were worked out from the DNA. This table has roughly 69,000 clones, around 86% appearing once. Sequenced input: peripheral blood. This chain links TRBV18 with TRBJ2-5; tentatively, D is TRBD2 (6 bases). This sequence was found in a man aged 45 to 65 with active COVID-19. CDR3 DNA sequence: TGTGCCAGCTCACCACAGGGAGGAGGCGAGACCCAGTACTTC. Amino acid sequence: CASSPQGGGETQYF.